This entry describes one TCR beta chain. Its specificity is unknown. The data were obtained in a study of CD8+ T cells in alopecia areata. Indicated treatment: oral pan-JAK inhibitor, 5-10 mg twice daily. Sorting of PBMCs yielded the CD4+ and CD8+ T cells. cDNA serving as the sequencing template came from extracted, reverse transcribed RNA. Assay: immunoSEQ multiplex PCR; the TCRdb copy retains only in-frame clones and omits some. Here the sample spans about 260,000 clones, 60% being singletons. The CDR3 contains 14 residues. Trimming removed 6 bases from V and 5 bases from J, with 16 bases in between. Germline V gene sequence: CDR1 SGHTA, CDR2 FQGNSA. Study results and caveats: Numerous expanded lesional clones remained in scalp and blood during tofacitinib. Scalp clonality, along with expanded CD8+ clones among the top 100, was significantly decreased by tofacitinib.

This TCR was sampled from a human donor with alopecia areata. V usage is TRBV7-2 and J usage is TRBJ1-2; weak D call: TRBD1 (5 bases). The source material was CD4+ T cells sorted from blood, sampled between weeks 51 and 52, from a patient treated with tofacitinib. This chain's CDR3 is CASRPPGALYGYTF. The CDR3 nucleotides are TGTGCCAGCAGGCCTCCCGGGGCTCTATATGGCTACACCTTC.